This T cell receptor (beta chain) was recorded in a study of cytomegalovirus exposure and HLA in healthy donors. Study as a whole: Approximately 180 million T cells yielded under 130 million unique TCR beta sequences in earlier analysis. Study-level points and caveats: Further analysis, carried out later, found HLA-associated TCR beta chains more clonally expanded than equally common other chains.

Every donor was a healthy person donating bone marrow. It was with 60 Vbeta and 13 Jbeta primers that the PCR ran. Repertoires were generated with immunoSEQ multiplex PCR, while TCRdb's copy carries only in-frame clones and drops some. The sample consists of about 130,000 clones, roughly 8.3% of them appearing once. Of note for this clone: The antigen is unknown.

Input material: PBMCs. The receptor's source is a man aged 35 to 55 in good health and CMV-seronegative.

The CDR3 DNA is TGTGCCAGCAGCCAAGGAGTAGAGCAAGAGACCCAGTACTTC. Protein sequence: CASSQGVEQETQYF. The rearrangement uses TRBV16 and TRBJ2-5; D gene uncertain. Germline-derived CDR1 and CDR2 are KGHSY and FQNENV. Trimming pared 2 bases from V and 2 bases from J, leaving 9 bases between. This CDR3 contains 14 residues. Full variable domain (rest looked up from reference TRBV16 and TRBJ2-5): GEEVAQTPKHLVRGEGQKAKLYCAPIKGHSYVFWYQQVLKNEFKFLISFQNENVFDETGMPKERFSAKCLPNSPCSLEIQATKLEDSAVYFCASSQGVEQETQYFGPGTRLLVL.